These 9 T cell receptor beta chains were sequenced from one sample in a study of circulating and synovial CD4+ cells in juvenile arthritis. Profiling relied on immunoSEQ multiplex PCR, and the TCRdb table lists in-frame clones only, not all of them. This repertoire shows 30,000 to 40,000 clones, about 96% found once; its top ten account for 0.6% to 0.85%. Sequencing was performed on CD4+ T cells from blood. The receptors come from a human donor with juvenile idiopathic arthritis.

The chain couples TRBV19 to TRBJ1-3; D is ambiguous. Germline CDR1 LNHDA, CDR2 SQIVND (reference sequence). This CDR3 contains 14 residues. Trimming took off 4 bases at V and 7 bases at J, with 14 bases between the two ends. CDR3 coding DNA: TGTGCCAGTAGTAGTCGGCAGCCCGGGAACACCATATATTTT. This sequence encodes CASSSRQPGNTIYF.

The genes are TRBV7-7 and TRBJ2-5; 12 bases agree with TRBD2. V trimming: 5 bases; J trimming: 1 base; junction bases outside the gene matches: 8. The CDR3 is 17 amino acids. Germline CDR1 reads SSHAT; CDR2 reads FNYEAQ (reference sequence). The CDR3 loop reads CASSIGLAGTTQETQYF. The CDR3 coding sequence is TGTGCCAGCAGCATAGGACTAGCGGGGACCACCCAAGAGACCCAGTACTTC. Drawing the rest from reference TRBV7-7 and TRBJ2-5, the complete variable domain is GAGVSQSPRYKVTKRGQDVTLRCDPISSHATLYWYQQALGQGPEFLTYFNYEAQPDKSGLPSDRFSAERPEGSISTLTIQRTEQRDSAMYRCASSIGLAGTTQETQYFGPGTRLLVL.

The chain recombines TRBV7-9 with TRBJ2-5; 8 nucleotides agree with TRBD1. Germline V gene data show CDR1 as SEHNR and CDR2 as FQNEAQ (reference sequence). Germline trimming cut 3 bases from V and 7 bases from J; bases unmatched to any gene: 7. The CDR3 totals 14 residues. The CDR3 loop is CASSFAGQAVTQYF. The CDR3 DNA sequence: TGTGCCAGCAGCTTTGCGGGACAGGCGGTGACCCAGTACTTC.

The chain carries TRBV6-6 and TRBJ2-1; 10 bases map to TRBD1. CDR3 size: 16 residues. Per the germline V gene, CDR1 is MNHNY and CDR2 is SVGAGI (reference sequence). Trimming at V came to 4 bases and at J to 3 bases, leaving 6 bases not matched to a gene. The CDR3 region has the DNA TGTGCCAGCAGTTTCTCCGGGACAGGGGTCTACAATGAGCAGTTCTTC. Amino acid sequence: CASSFSGTGVYNEQFF.

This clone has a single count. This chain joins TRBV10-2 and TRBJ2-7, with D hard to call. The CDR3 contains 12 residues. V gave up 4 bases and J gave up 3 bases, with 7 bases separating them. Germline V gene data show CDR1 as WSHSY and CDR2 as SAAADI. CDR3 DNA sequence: TGCGCCAGCAGTGTAGTTAACTACGAGCAGTACTTC. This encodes CASSVVNYEQYF.

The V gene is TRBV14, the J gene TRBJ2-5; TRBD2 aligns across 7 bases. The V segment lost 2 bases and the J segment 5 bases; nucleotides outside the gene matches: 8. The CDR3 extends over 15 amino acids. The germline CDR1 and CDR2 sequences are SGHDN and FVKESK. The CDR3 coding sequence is TGTGCCAGCAGCCAATTTAAAGCGGGGAGTGAGACCCAGTACTTC. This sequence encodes CASSQFKAGSETQYF.

The CDR3 nucleotides read TGTGCCAGCAGTTTAAGTCTAGCGGGAGCGGGAGAGCAGTTCTTC. As protein: CASSLSLAGAGEQFF. The chain carries TRBV28 and TRBJ2-1, with 10 bases identical to TRBD2. This CDR3 is 15 amino acids long. Germline assignment: CDR1 MDHEN and CDR2 SYDVKM. Trimming at V came to 2 bases and at J to 10 bases, leaving 8 bases not matched to a gene.

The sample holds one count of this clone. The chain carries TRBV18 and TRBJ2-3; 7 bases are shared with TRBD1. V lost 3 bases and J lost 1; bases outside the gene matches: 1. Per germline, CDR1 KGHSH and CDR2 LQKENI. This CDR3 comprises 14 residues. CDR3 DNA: TGTGCCAGCTCACCGACAGGGCGCACAGATACGCAGTATTTT. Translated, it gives CASSPTGRTDTQYF. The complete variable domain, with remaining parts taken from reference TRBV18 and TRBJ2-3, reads NAGVMQNPRHLVRRRGQEARLRCSPMKGHSHVYWYRQLPEEGLKFMVYLQKENIIDESGMPKERFSAEFPKEGPSILRIQQVVRGDSAAYFCASSPTGRTDTQYFGPGTRLTVL.

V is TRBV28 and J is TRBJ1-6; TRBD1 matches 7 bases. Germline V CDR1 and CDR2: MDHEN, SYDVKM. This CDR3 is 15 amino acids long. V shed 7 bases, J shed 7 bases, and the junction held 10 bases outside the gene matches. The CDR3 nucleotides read TGTGCCAGCACTAAAAACAGGGGTATCAATTCACCCCTCCACTTT. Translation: CASTKNRGINSPLHF.